The 15 T cell receptor beta chains given below trace back to one sample, sequenced in a study of high-grade serous ovarian cancer treatment subgroups. Tumor tissue was taken before any definitive surgery or chemotherapy was given. Some clones are missing from TCRdb's copy, which holds only in-frame ones; the method was immunoSEQ multiplex PCR. There are under 11,000 clones in the sample; about 63% occur only once, and roughly 4% lies in the top ten. The sample taken for sequencing was tumor tissue. The source of these receptors is a human donor with high-grade serous ovarian cancer.

This rearrangement joins TRBV7-3 to TRBJ2-5; D is ambiguous. Trimming removed 7 bases at V and 1 base at J, with 10 bases between. The CDR3 is 13 amino acids. Germline CDR1 SGHTA, CDR2 FQGTGA. Here the CDR3 DNA reads TGTGCCAGCAACACCCCCCCCCAAGAGACCCAGTACTTC. As protein: CASNTPPQETQYF.

The rearrangement links TRBV5-1 to TRBJ2-1, with TRBD2 matching 11 bases. Germline V lookup: CDR1 SGHRS, CDR2 YFSETQ. CDR3 length: 16 amino acids. The trim removed 2 bases at V and 9 bases at J, leaving 10 bases unmatched. DNA of the CDR3: TGCGCCAGCAGCTTTTTAGCGGGAGGGCAATACGCTGAGCAGTTCTTC. Translated: CASSFLAGGQYAEQFF.

The genes are TRBV27 and TRBJ1-2; D remains ambiguous. The CDR3 has 15 residues. V lost 5 bases, J lost 2 bases, and 15 bases lay in between. Germline V lookup: CDR1 MNHEY, CDR2 SMNVEV (reference sequence). In DNA, the CDR3 is TGTGCCAGCAGTCCGTATTTAGGCGGGAACTATGGCTACACCTTC. Translating it yields CASSPYLGGNYGYTF.

This clone occurred a few times. This chain links TRBV19 with TRBJ1-3, with TRBD1 as a possible D gene (5 bases). Per the germline V gene, CDR1 is LNHDA and CDR2 is SQIVND (reference sequence). The V gene lost 6 bases and the J gene lost 1 base, with 10 bases spanning the gap. This CDR3 is 14 amino acids long. The CDR3 region has the DNA TGTGCCAGTAGGCCCGGGGGATCTGGAAACACCATATATTTT. It yields the protein CASRPGGSGNTIYF.

The rearrangement uses TRBV7-9 and TRBJ2-3; D not resolved. Per germline, CDR1 SEHNR and CDR2 FQNEAQ (reference sequence). The length of the CDR3 is 16 residues. Trimming stripped 8 bases from V and 4 bases from J, with 22 bases between. CDR3 DNA: TGTGCCAGCGGTCAACTCCGGGTCCTTGAGGCAGATACGCAGTATTTT. It encodes CASGQLRVLEADTQYF. Complete variable domain (other parts from reference TRBV7-9 and TRBJ2-3): DTGVSQNPRHKITKRGQNVTFRCDPISEHNRLYWYRQTLGQGPEFLTYFQNEAQLEKSRLLSDRFSAERPKGSFSTLEIQRTEQGDSAMYLCASGQLRVLEADTQYFGPGTRLTVL.

V gene TRBV27 combines with J gene TRBJ2-1; 14 positions agree with TRBD2. V gave up 3 bases and J gave up 0 bases; unmatched junction bases: 13. CDR1 is MNHEY and CDR2 is SMNVEV in the germline V gene (reference sequence). The CDR3 is 21 amino acids. CDR3 coding DNA: TGTGCCAGCAGTTTTCCCCCCCGGGGGACTAGCGGGGGCAGCTCCTACAATGAGCAGTTCTTC. This gives the protein CASSFPPRGTSGGSSYNEQFF.

The J gene is TRBJ2-1, the V gene TRBV5-1, with 14 bases lining up with TRBD2. The ends lost 5 bases at V and 8 bases at J; junction bases unmatched: 6. From germline, CDR1 is SGHRS and CDR2 YFSETQ. CDR3 length equals 15 residues. CDR3: CASSPGTSGSYEQFF. DNA for the CDR3: TGCGCCAGCAGTCCCGGGACTAGCGGGAGCTATGAGCAGTTCTTC.

CDR3 sequence (DNA): TGTGGAGGACGGGGTGAATATAATTCACCCCTCCACTTT. Translating gives CGGRGEYNSPLHF. The chain carries TRBV30 and TRBJ1-6, with D unresolved. Per the germline V gene, CDR1 is GTSNPN and CDR2 is SVGIG (reference sequence). The CDR3 consists of 13 residues.

The chain uses TRBV7-2 and TRBJ1-2; D uncertain. Trimming pared 7 bases from V and 1 base from J, leaving 16 bases between. The CDR3 is made up of 15 amino acids. Germline V gives CDR1 SGHTA, CDR2 FQGNSA. The CDR3 DNA is TGTGCCAGCACCCCGCCCCCAGCTTTTAACTATGGCTACACCTTC. It encodes CASTPPPAFNYGYTF.

By proportion, this clone is medium-sized. This chain uses TRBV4-2 with TRBJ2-1; perhaps TRBD2 as D (5 bases). V gave up 0 bases and J gave up 0 bases, with 9 bases separating them. Germline assignment: CDR1 LGHNA and CDR2 YNFKEQ. The CDR3 sequence is 16 residues long. The CDR3 reads CASSQEPGSSYNEQFF. As DNA, the CDR3 is TGTGCCAGCAGCCAAGAGCCGGGGAGCTCCTACAATGAGCAGTTCTTC.

The chain has TRBV27 and TRBJ1-1, with D tentatively TRBD1 (5 bases). The CDR3 runs to 15 residues. Trimming left V 5 bases short and J 3 bases short, with 16 bases between. Germline V lookup: CDR1 MNHEY, CDR2 SMNVEV (reference sequence). The CDR3 region has the DNA TGTGCCAGCAGTCCAACCGGGACGCAGGACACTGAAGCTTTCTTT. This encodes CASSPTGTQDTEAFF.

This clone was counted only a few times. The V gene is TRBV6-5, the J gene TRBJ1-2, with 9 nucleotides matching TRBD1. The trim removed 8 bases at V and 4 bases at J, leaving 8 bases unmatched. Germline assignment: CDR1 MNHEY and CDR2 SVGAGI. This CDR3 contains 14 residues. The CDR3 is CASRKGQGSYGYTF. CDR3 in DNA: TGTGCCAGCCGCAAGGGACAGGGTTCCTATGGCTACACCTTC.

This clone was seen a single time. The V call is TRBV11-3, the J call TRBJ2-4, with D perhaps TRBD1 or TRBD2 (5 bases each). The CDR3 is made up of 14 amino acids. The germline gives CDR1 SGHNT, CDR2 YENEEA. Trimming cost V 5 bases and J 9 bases, with 17 bases left between them. CDR3 sequence (DNA): TGTGCCAGCAGCCCCGAACCAGGGACGGCCATTCAGTACTTC. Translation: CASSPEPGTAIQYF.

This clone has only a few counts. The V and J genes are TRBV30 and TRBJ1-1, with D possibly TRBD1 on 5 matching bases. V shed 3 bases and J shed 1 base, with 12 bases lying between them. This CDR3 spans 14 amino acids. Per germline, CDR1 GTSNPN and CDR2 SVGIG (reference sequence). The CDR3: CAWRDTGGNTEAFF. CDR3 sequence (DNA): TGTGCCTGGAGGGACACTGGGGGGAACACTGAAGCTTTCTTT.

As concerns this clone: This specimen includes other DNA sequences encoding the same CDR3. The chain carries TRBV4-3 and TRBJ2-1; 8 positions match TRBD2. Germline V gene lookup returns CDR1 LGHNA and CDR2 YSLEER. This CDR3 is 17 amino acids long. Trimming removed 3 bases from V and 0 bases from J; junction bases left unmatched: 7. Written as DNA, the CDR3 is TGCGCCAGCAGCCATCCCACTAGCGGCAGCTCCTACAATGAGCAGTTCTTC. As protein: CASSHPTSGSSYNEQFF.